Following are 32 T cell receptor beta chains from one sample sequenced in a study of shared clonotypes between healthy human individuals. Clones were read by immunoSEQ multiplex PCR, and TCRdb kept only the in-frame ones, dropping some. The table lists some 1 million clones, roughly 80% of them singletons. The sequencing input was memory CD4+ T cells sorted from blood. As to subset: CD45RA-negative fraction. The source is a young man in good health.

Here the CDR3 reads CASSLLAASTDTQYF. The CDR3 nucleotides read TGTGCCAGCAGCTTACTAGCGGCTAGCACAGATACGCAGTATTTT. The chain combines TRBV11-2 with TRBJ2-3; 7 bases match TRBD2. Germline CDR1 is SGHAT and CDR2 is FQNNGV. With V trimmed by 2 bases and J by 0 bases, 2 bases remained unmatched. This CDR3 has 15 residues.

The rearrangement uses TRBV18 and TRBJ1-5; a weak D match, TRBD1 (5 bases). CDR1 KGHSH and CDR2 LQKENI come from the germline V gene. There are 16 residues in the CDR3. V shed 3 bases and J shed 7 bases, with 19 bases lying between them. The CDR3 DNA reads TGTGCCAGCTCACCGAACCCCACAGGCCTCAACCAGCCCCAGCATTTT. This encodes CASSPNPTGLNQPQHF.

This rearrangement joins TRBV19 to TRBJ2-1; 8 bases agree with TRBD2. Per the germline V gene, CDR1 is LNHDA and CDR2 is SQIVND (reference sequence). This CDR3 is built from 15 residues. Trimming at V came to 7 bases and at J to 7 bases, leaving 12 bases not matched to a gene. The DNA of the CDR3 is TGTGCCAGTATGGTAATAAGCGGGAGCCGTAATGAGCAGTTCTTC. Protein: CASMVISGSRNEQFF.

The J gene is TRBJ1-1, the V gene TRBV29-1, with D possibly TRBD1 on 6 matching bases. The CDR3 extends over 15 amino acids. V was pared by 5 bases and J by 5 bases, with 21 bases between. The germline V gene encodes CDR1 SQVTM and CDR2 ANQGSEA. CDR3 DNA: TGCAGCGTTTTTCGGGACTCAAGGGGGGTGACTGAAGCTTTCTTT. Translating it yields CSVFRDSRGVTEAFF. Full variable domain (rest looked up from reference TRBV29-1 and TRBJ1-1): SAVISQKPSRDICQRGTSLTIQCQVDSQVTMMFWYRQQPGQSLTLIATANQGSEATYESGFVIDKFPISRPNLTFSTLTVSNMSPEDSSIYLCSVFRDSRGVTEAFFGQGTRLTVV.

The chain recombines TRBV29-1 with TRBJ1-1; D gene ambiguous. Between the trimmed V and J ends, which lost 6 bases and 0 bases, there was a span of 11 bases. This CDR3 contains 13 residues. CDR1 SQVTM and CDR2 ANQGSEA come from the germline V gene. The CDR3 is CSVNREMNTEAFF. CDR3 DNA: TGCAGCGTCAACAGAGAAATGAACACTGAAGCTTTCTTT.

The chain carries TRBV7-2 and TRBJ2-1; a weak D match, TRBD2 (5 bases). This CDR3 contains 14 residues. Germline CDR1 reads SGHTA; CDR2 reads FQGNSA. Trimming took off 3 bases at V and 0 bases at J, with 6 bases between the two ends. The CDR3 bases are TGTGCCAGCAGCTTTCGGGGCTCCTACAATGAGCAGTTCTTC. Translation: CASSFRGSYNEQFF.

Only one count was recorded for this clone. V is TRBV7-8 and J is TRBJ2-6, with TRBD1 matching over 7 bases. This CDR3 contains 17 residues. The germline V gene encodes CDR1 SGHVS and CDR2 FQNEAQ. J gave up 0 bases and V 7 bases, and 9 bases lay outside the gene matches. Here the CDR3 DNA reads TGTGCCAGCAACCTCAGGACAGGCACCTCTGGGGCCAACGTCCTGACTTTC. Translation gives CASNLRTGTSGANVLTF.

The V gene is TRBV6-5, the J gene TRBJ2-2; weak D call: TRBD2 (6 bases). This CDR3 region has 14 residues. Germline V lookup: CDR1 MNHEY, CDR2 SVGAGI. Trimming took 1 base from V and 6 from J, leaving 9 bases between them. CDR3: CASSYLSGAGELFF. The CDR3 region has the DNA TGTGCCAGCAGTTACTTATCGGGGGCCGGGGAGCTGTTTTTT.

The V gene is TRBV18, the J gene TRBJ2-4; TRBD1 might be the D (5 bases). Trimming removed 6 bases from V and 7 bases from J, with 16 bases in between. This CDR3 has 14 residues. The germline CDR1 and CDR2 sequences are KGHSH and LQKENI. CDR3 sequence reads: CASSQTREGNIQYF. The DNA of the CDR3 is TGTGCCAGCTCGCAGACCAGGGAAGGGAACATTCAGTACTTC. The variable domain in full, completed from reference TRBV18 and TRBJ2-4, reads NAGVMQNPRHLVRRRGQEARLRCSPMKGHSHVYWYRQLPEEGLKFMVYLQKENIIDESGMPKERFSAEFPKEGPSILRIQQVVRGDSAAYFCASSQTREGNIQYFGAGTRLSVL.

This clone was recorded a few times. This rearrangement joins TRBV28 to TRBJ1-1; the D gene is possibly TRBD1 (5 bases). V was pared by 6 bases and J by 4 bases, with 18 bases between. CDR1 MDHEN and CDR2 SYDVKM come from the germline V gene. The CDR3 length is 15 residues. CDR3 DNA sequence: TGTGCCAGCAGCACCACCGCTGCGGGGGGCACTGAAGCTTTCTTT. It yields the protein CASSTTAAGGTEAFF.

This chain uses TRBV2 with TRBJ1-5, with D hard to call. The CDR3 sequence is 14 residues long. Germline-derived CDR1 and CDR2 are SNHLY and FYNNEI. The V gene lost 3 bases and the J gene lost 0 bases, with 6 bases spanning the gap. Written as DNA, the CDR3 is TGTGCCAGCAGTGACAAGAATAGCAATCAGCCCCAGCATTTT. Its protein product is CASSDKNSNQPQHF.

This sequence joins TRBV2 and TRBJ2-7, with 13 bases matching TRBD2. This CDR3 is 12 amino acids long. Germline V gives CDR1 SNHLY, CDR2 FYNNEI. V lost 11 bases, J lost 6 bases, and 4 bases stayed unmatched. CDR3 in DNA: TGTGCCGGGGGACTAGCGGGACCCGAGCAGTACTTC. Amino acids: CAGGLAGPEQYF.

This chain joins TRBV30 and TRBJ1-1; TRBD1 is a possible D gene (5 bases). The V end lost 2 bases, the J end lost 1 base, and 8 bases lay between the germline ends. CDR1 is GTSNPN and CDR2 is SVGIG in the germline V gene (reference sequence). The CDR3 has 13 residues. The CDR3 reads CAWSQGTNTEAFF. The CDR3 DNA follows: TGTGCCTGGAGTCAGGGCACGAACACTGAAGCTTTCTTT.

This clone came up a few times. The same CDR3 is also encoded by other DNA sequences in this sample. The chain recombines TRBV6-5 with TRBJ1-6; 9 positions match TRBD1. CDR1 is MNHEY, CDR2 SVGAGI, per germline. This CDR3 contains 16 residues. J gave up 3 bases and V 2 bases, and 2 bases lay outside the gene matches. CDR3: CASSYDRGFYNSPLHF. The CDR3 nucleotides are TGTGCCAGCAGTTACGACAGGGGGTTCTATAATTCACCCCTCCACTTT.

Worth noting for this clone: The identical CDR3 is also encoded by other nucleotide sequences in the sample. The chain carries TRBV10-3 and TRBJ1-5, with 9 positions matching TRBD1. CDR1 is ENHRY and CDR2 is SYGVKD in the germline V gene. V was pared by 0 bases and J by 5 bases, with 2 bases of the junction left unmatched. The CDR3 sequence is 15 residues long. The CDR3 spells CAISESGQGDQPQHF. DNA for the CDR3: TGTGCCATCAGTGAGTCGGGACAGGGTGATCAGCCCCAGCATTTT.

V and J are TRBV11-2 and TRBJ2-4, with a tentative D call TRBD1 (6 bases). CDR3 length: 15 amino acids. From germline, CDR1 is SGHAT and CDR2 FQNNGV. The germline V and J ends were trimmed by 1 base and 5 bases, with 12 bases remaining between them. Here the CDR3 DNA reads TGTGCCAGCAGCTTAGGTCGCAGGGGACAAAACATTCAGTACTTC. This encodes CASSLGRRGQNIQYF.

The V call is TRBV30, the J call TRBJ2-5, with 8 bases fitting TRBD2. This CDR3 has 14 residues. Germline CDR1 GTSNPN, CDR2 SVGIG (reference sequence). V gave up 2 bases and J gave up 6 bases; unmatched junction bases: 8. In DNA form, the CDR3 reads TGTGCCTGGAGTCACCTGGCGGGAGGCCAGACCCAGTACTTC. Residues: CAWSHLAGGQTQYF. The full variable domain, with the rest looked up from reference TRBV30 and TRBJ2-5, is SQTIHQWPATLVQPVGSPLSLECTVEGTSNPNLYWYRQAAGRGLQLLFYSVGIGQISSEVPQNLSASRPQDRQFILSSKKLLLSDSGFYLCAWSHLAGGQTQYFGPGTRLLVL.

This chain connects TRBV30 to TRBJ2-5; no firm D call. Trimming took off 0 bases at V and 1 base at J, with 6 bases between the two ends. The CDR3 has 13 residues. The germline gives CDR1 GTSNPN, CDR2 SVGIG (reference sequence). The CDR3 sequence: CAWSVILQETQYF. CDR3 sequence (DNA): TGTGCCTGGAGTGTAATACTCCAAGAGACCCAGTACTTC.

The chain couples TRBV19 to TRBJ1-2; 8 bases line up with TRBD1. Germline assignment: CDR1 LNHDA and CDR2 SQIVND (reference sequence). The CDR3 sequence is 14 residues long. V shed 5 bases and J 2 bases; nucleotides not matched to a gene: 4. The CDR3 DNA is TGTGCCAGTAGTTTGGCAGGGGGCAACTATGGCTACACCTTC. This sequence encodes CASSLAGGNYGYTF.

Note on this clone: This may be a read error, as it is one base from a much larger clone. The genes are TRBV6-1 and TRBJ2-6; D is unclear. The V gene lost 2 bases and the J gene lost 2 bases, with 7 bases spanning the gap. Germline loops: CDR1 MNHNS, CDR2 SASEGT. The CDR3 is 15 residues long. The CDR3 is CASSERPPGANVLTF. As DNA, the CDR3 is TGTGCCAGCAGTGAAAGACCCCCTGGGGCCAACGTCCTGACTTTC.

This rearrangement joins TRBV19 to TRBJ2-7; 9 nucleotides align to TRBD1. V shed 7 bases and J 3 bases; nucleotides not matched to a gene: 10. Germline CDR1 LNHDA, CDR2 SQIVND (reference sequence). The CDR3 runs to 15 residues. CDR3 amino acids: CASTAGQGRLYEQYF. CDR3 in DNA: TGTGCCAGTACCGCCGGACAGGGGAGGCTCTACGAGCAGTACTTC.

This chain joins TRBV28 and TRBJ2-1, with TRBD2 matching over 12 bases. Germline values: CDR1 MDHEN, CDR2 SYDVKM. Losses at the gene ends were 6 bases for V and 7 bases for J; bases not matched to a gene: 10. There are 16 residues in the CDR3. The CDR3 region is CASRSSGGASVNEQFF. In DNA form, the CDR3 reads TGTGCCAGCAGGTCTAGCGGGGGGGCCTCTGTGAATGAGCAGTTCTTC.

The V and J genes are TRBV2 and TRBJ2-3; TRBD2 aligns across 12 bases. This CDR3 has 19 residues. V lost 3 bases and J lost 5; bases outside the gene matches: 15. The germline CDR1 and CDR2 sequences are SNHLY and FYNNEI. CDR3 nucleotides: TGTGCCAGCAGTGAGCGGCTAGCGGGGGGGCTGCGGGTAAGAGATACGCAGTATTTT. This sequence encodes CASSERLAGGLRVRDTQYF.

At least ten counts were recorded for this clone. The CDR3 nucleotides read TGTGCCAGCAGCCTAAAAGGGACCTACGAGCAGTACTTC. Its protein product is CASSLKGTYEQYF. This rearrangement joins TRBV14 to TRBJ2-7, with D hard to call. The CDR3 runs to 13 residues. With 4 bases removed from V and 2 bases from J, the gap between germline ends came to 9 bases. Germline V gives CDR1 SGHDN, CDR2 FVKESK.

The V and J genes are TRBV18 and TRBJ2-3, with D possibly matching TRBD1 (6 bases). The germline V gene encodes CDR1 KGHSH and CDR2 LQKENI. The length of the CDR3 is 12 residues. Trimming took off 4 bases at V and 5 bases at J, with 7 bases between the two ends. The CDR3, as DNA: TGTGCCAGCTCACTCAGGGGAGATACGCAGTATTTT. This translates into CASSLRGDTQYF.

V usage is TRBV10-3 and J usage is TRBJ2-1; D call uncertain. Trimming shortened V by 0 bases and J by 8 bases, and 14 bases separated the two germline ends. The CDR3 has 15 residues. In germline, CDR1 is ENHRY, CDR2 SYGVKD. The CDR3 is CAISESFSPSHEQFF. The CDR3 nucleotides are TGTGCCATCAGTGAGTCGTTTAGTCCAAGCCATGAGCAGTTCTTC.

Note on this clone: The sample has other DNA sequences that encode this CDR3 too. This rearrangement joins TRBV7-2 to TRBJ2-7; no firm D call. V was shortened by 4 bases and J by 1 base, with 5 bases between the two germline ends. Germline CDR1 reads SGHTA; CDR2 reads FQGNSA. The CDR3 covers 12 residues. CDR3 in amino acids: CASSSVSYEQYF. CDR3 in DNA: TGTGCCAGCAGCTCGGTGTCCTACGAGCAGTACTTC.

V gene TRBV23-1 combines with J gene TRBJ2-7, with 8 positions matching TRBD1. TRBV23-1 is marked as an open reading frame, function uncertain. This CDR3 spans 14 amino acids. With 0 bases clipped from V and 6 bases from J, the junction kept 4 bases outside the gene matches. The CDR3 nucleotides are TGCGCCAGCAGTCAATCGGACAGGGACCGCGAGCAGTACTTC. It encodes CASSQSDRDREQYF.

The CDR3 sequence: CAWSHPGLAGPSYNEQFF. In DNA, the CDR3 is TGTGCCTGGAGTCACCCCGGACTAGCGGGGCCCTCCTACAATGAGCAGTTCTTC. V gene TRBV30 combines with J gene TRBJ2-1, with 12 bases matching TRBD2. After removal of 2 bases from V and 0 bases from J, the junction contained 8 bases not matched to a gene. CDR1 is GTSNPN, CDR2 SVGIG, per germline (reference sequence). The CDR3 totals 18 residues. Combining the CDR3 with reference TRBV30 and TRBJ2-1 gives the whole variable domain SQTIHQWPATLVQPVGSPLSLECTVEGTSNPNLYWYRQAAGRGLQLLFYSVGIGQISSEVPQNLSASRPQDRQFILSSKKLLLSDSGFYLCAWSHPGLAGPSYNEQFFGPGTRLTVL.

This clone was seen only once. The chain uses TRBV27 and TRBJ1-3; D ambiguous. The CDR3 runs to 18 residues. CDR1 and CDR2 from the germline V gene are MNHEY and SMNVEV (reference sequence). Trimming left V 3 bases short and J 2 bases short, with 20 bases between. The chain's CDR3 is CASSFTRPAVGAGNTIYF. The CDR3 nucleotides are TGTGCCAGCAGTTTCACTCGACCGGCAGTCGGGGCTGGAAACACCATATATTTT.

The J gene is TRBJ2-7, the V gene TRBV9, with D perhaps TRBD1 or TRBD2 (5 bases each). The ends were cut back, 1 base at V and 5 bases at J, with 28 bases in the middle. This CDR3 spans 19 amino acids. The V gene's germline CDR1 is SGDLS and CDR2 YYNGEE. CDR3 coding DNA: TGTGCCAGCAGCGTATCGTCTGGGGTCGGGGCGATGAAGGGCAACGAGCAGTACTTC. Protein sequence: CASSVSSGVGAMKGNEQYF.

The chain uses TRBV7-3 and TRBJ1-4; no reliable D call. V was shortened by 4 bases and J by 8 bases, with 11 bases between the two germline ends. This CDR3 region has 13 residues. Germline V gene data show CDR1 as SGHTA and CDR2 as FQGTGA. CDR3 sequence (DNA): TGTGCCAGCAGCTACCGGGGAGGGGAAAAACTGTTTTTT. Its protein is CASSYRGGEKLFF.